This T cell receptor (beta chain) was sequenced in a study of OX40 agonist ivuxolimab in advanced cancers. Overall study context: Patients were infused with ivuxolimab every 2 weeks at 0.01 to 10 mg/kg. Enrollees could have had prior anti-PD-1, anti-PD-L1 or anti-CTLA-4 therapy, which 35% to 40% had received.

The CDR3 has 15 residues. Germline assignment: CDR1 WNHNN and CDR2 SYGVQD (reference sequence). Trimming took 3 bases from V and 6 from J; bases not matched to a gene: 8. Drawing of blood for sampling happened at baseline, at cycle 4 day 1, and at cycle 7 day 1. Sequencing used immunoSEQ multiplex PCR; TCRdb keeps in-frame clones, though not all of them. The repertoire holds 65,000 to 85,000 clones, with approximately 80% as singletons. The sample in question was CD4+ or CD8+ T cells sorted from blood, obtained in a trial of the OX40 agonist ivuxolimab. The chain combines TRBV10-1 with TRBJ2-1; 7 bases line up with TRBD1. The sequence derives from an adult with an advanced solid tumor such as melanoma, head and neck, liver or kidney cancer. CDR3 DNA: TGCGCCAGCAGTGAAACACAGGGGTTCGTCAATGAGCAGTTCTTC. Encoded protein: CASSETQGFVNEQFF.